The 3 T cell receptor beta chains below all came from one sample that was sequenced in a study of blood T cell repertoires in COVID-19. Here immunoSEQ multiplex PCR was the method, and the copy in TCRdb shows in-frame clones only, minus some. The sample includes 65,000 to 85,000 clones, over 65% of them seen just once. The specimen was peripheral blood. These receptors all stem from a man aged 45-60 years with active or convalescent COVID-19.

J is TRBJ2-7 and V is TRBV10-1; 11 bases are shared with TRBD2. There are 15 residues in the CDR3. CDR1 is WNHNN and CDR2 is SYGVQD in the germline V gene (reference sequence). With V trimmed by 4 bases and J by 6 bases, 8 bases remained unmatched. CDR3 nucleotide sequence: TGCGCCAGCAGTGGGGGGACTAGCGGCGGCCGCGAGCAGTACTTC. It translates to CASSGGTSGGREQYF.

This sequence joins TRBV2 and TRBJ2-3; 10 bases are shared with TRBD2. The CDR3 is 15 amino acids. Trimming at V came to 4 bases and at J to 4 bases, leaving 5 bases not matched to a gene. Germline CDR1 reads SNHLY; CDR2 reads FYNNEI. The CDR3 nucleotides read TGTGCCAGCAGTGCAGCGGGGGGGTGGGCAGATACGCAGTATTTT. This gives the protein CASSAAGGWADTQYF.

The chain links TRBV7-8 to TRBJ1-2, with 9 bases fitting TRBD1. J gave up 1 base and V 3 bases, and 9 bases lay outside the gene matches. This CDR3 comprises 17 residues. Looked up from germline, CDR1 is SGHVS and CDR2 is FQNEAQ. This chain's CDR3 is CASSLTPLDRGNYGYTF. The CDR3 region has the DNA TGTGCCAGCAGCTTGACCCCCTTGGACAGGGGTAACTATGGCTACACCTTC. Complete variable domain (other parts from reference TRBV7-8 and TRBJ1-2): GAGVSQSPRYKVAKRGQDVALRCDPISGHVSLFWYQQALGQGPEFLTYFQNEAQLDKSGLPSDRFFAERPEGSVSTLKIQRTQQEDSAVYLCASSLTPLDRGNYGYTFGSGTRLTVV.